A selection of T cell receptor beta chains follows, all from one sample in a study of regulatory T cells in long-lasting Graves disease. TCRdb re-called the multiplex PCR reads through MiXCR, storing one row per CDR3 protein. The table has about 430,000 distinct CDR3 sequences, under 25% seen once. The specimen comprised peripheral blood mononuclear cells (PBMCs), sampled when the disease was refractory, from a patient treated with antithyroid drugs. These receptors were collected from a female donor with Graves disease. CDR3s include the opening cysteine and the closing phenylalanine or tryptophan. A D gene is named only where the DNA matches it firmly. Clone size appears in some rows only: once, few, many, or a class for an expanded clone.

>TRBJ1-4|TRBV27|-|-
TGTGCCAGTGGGGGGGGTGAAAAACTGTTTTTT
CASGGGEKLFF
>TRBJ2-2|TRBV4-2|-|-
TGTGCCAGCAGCCCCTCTACAACCGGGGAGCTGTTTTTT
CASSPSTTGELFF
>TRBJ1-1|TRBV6-1|many|-
TGTGCCAGCAGAACTGGACAGCCGAACACTGAAGCTTTCTTT
CASRTGQPNTEAFF
>TRBJ2-7|TRBV18|-|-
TGTGCCAGCTCACCGTCCACACAGGGAACGAGCGGCTACGAGCAGTACTTC
CASSPSTQGTSGYEQYF
>TRBJ1-2|TRBV20-1|-|TRBD1
TGCAGTGCTGGACAGGGGATAGGTGGCTACACCTTC
CSAGQGIGGYTF
>TRBJ2-7|TRBV28|many|-
TGTGCCAGCAGACTCAGCAAGACCTACGAGCAGTACTTC
CASRLSKTYEQYF
>TRBJ2-2|TRBV12-3/TRBV12-4|many|-
TGTGCCAGCACCCCTGGGGCGGGAAGAGCGAACACCGGGGAGCTGTTTTTT
CASTPGAGRANTGELFF
>TRBJ2-5|TRBV28|many|-
TGTGCCAGCACTAATGAGGAGACCCAGTACTTC
CASTNEETQYF
>TRBJ2-7|TRBV28|many|-
TGTGCCAGCAGAACCTGGAGGGGACTTTTTAACTCCTACGAGCAGTACTTC
CASRTWRGLFNSYEQYF
>TRBJ1-3|TRBV3-1|many|-
TGTGCCAGCAGCCAATTTGACACCATATATTTT
CASSQFDTIYF
>TRBJ2-7|TRBV3-1|-|-
TGTGCCAGCAGCCAAGACCGTGCAGTCTGGTACGAGCAGTACTTC
CASSQDRAVWYEQYF
>TRBJ2-5|TRBV10-3|many|TRBD1
TGTGCCATCAGTGAGGGTGGACAGGGAGAGACCCAGTACTTC
CAISEGGQGETQYF
>TRBJ2-2|TRBV7-9|-|-
TGTGCCAGCAGCTTAGGGCCAGTGGGGAACACCGGGGAGCTGTTTTTT
CASSLGPVGNTGELFF
>TRBJ1-1|TRBV7-2|many|-
TGTGCCAGCAGCTCAACCCCCGGATACACTGAAGCTTTCTTT
CASSSTPGYTEAFF
>TRBJ2-7|TRBV11-2|-|-
TGTGCCAGCAGCTCCCTTATAGAACTAGGCTACGGGCAGTACTTC
CASSSLIELGYGQYF
>TRBJ2-4|TRBV27|many|TRBD2
TGTGCCAGCAGATCACCGGGACTAGGCTTCATTCAGTACTTC
CASRSPGLGFIQYF
>TRBJ2-7|TRBV6-1|many|TRBD2
TGTGCCAGCAGGGCCCGGAGGGCGGGAGGGAACTCCTACGAGCAGTACTTC
CASRARRAGGNSYEQYF
>TRBJ2-1|TRBV10-3|-|-
TGTGCCACCGCCGCGACGAGTTCCAAAACCTACAATGAGCAGTTCTTC
CATAATSSKTYNEQFF
>TRBJ1-3|TRBV29-1|few|TRBD1
TGCAGCGTGCAGTCGGACAGGGCCGCTGGAAACACCATATATTTT
CSVQSDRAAGNTIYF
>TRBJ1-4|TRBV20-1|few|-
TGCAGTGCTATAGATGCGGGGGAGATTGAAAAACTGTTTTTT
CSAIDAGEIEKLFF
>TRBJ2-1|TRBV10-3|once|-
TGTGCCATCAGTGGCCCTTCCTATGAGCAGTTCTTC
CAISGPSYEQFF
>TRBJ1-1|TRBV28|-|TRBD1
TGTGCCAGCAGTAGGCACAGGGGGAGGAACACTGAAGCTTTCTTT
CASSRHRGRNTEAFF
>TRBJ2-3|TRBV5-4|-|TRBD2
TGTGCCAGCAGCTCGCAGGCTGGCGGGAGGGCAGATACGCAGTATTTT
CASSSQAGGRADTQYF
>TRBJ2-7|TRBV6-5|many|-
TGTGCCAGCAGTTACTCTGCAGGGACCTACGAGCAGTACTTC
CASSYSAGTYEQYF
>TRBJ1-1|TRBV5-6|-|-
TGTGCCAGCAGCTACGCCAGCCGGGACACTGAAGCTTTCTTT
CASSYASRDTEAFF
>TRBJ1-5|TRBV28|many|-
TGTGCCACCTGGAATGCAGGGGCGAGGCAGCCCCAGCATTTT
CATWNAGARQPQHF
>TRBJ1-2|TRBV5-1|many|-
TGCGCCAGCAGGCAATCAAAGAGCTATGGCTACACCTTC
CASRQSKSYGYTF
>TRBJ2-2|TRBV2|-|TRBD1
TGTGCCAGCAGAGTCCCGGGACAGGGAATTCCCGGGGAGCTGTTTTTT
CASRVPGQGIPGELFF
>TRBJ1-1|TRBV28|many|-
TGTGCCAGCAGTTTAACGGACACTGAAGCTTTCTTT
CASSLTDTEAFF
>TRBJ1-1|TRBV6-1|-|-
TGTGCCAGCAGGCCCCGTGGAACAGTGAACACTGAAGCTTTCTTT
CASRPRGTVNTEAFF
>TRBJ2-7|TRBV5-1|many|-
TGCGCCAGCAGCTTGGTTCAGGTCGGGGCCTACGAGCAGTACTTC
CASSLVQVGAYEQYF
>TRBJ2-5|TRBV3-1|few|TRBD2
TGTGCCAGCAGGAAATGGCCGGGAGGCGGGGAGACCCAGTACTTC
CASRKWPGGGETQYF